Shown below are 2 T cell receptor beta chains from a single sample sequenced in a study of early T cells in non-severe SARS-CoV-2 infection. Via MiXCR, TCRdb re-called the 5' RACE reads, giving one row per CDR3 protein. The sample carries 50,000 to 75,000 distinct CDR3 sequences, 5.9% recorded once. The sequences come from whole blood, collected at baseline. The receptors here all came from an adult who was a healthcare worker with PCR-confirmed SARS-CoV-2 infection or an uninfected control (not recorded which).

The table lists this clonotype with many counts. This chain connects TRBV28 to TRBJ1-1; tentatively, D is TRBD1 (5 bases). Germline V lookup: CDR1 MDHEN, CDR2 SYDVKM. This CDR3 region has 13 residues. V was trimmed by 7 bases and J by 6 bases, leaving 15 bases between them. CDR3 in amino acids: CASIMQGASEAFF. The CDR3 nucleotides read TGTGCCAGCATTATGCAGGGCGCCTCTGAAGCTTTCTTT.

This clonotype was seen many times. The chain uses TRBV6-4 and TRBJ2-1; D perhaps matches TRBD2 (5 bases). V was shortened by 5 bases and J by 9 bases, with 14 bases between the two germline ends. The CDR3 has 13 amino acids. CDR1 and CDR2 (germline): MRHNA, SNTAGT. The CDR3 DNA is TGTGCCAGCAGTTCTCCCGGTCGGGGTGAGCAGTTCTTC. Residues: CASSSPGRGEQFF.